The T cell receptor (beta chain) under discussion was sequenced for a study of identical twins. The study's findings and limits: Low generation probability was overrepresented in out-of-frame alpha sequences shared by twins.

The CDR3 is 13 amino acids. The V end was cut by 0 bases, the J end by 3 bases, with 6 bases between. CDR1 and CDR2 (germline): SGHVS, FQNEAQ. A note on this clonotype: Its antigen is still unknown.

Unique molecular identifiers were in the cDNA, with template-switch universal primer binding. TCRdb independently ran MiXCR on the 5' RACE reads; one entry per CDR3 protein. The data hold about 330,000 distinct CDR3 sequences, with approximately 13% observed a single time. The same sample was also used in a study of yellow fever vaccine responses in identical twins.

The specimen was CD8+ T cells sorted from blood. This rearrangement joins TRBV7-8 to TRBJ2-7; D ambiguous. The TCR was taken from a woman between 18 and 30 years old in good health. The CDR3 protein is CASSLANHYEQYF. CDR3 DNA: TGTGCCAGCAGCTTAGCGAACCACTACGAGCAGTACTTC.